The TCR beta chain described here comes from a study of blood T cell repertoires in COVID-19. About the research overall: Whether acute or convalescent, the COVID-19 samples came from the United States, Italy and Spain.

V lost 3 bases and J lost 2, with 11 bases in between. Germline V gives CDR1 SNHLY, CDR2 FYNNEI. CDR3 length: 16 residues. Original processing methods: Reference gene primer amplification yielded estimated nucleated cell counts. Only in-frame clones appear in the TCRdb table, and some are missing; sequencing was by immunoSEQ multiplex PCR. From that table come the V and J calls and clone size; the DNA was used to work out D and trimming. The sample has about 82,000 clones, around 81% seen once; the top ten hold around 43%. The chain joins TRBV2 to TRBJ1-6; maybe TRBD1 (5 bases). Source material: peripheral blood. This clonotype was obtained from a man older than 75 with acute or convalescent COVID-19. The CDR3 coding sequence is TGTGCCAGCAGTGATTTGGGGCGCGCCTATAATTCACCCCTCCACTTT. Translated, it gives CASSDLGRAYNSPLHF. Combining the CDR3 with reference TRBV2 and TRBJ1-6 gives the whole variable domain EPEVTQTPSHQVTQMGQEVILRCVPISNHLYFYWYRQILGQKVEFLVSFYNNEISEKSEIFDDQFSVERPDGSNFTLKIRSTKLEDSAMYFCASSDLGRAYNSPLHFGNGTRLTVT.